This T cell receptor beta chain is drawn from a study of TIL therapy for anti-PD-1-resistant metastatic lung cancer. Study in general: Patients had a median age of around 54 years (range 38-75). Several tumors were EGFR-mutant and two were ALK-rearranged.

Details on this clone: What it binds is not known.

Findings and limits, study-wide: After infusion, TIL clonotypes partly replaced peripheral T cells and declined over months.

Regarding time point: pre-treatment sample, taken before nivolumab and TIL therapy. Sequencing used immunoSEQ v3. Each library reached some 2.1 million read pairs, or about 5-6.5 million at deep level. TCRdb's table, derived via immunoSEQ multiplex PCR, lists solely in-frame clones and lacks some. The table includes 40,000 to 55,000 clones, roughly 85% detected once. The germline gives CDR1 SGHVS, CDR2 FNYEAQ. CDR3 length: 13 amino acids. V shed 1 base and J shed 11 bases, with 14 bases lying between them. Here the sequenced sample was blood, taken at baseline. This TCR was sampled from a woman between 30 and 80 years old with non-small cell lung cancer. The chain is built from TRBV7-6 and TRBJ2-5, with D tentatively TRBD1 or TRBD2 (5 bases each). The CDR3 DNA reads TGTGCCAGCAGCTTAGAGCAGGGTGGGGAGCAGTACTTC. This sequence encodes CASSLEQGGEQYF.